The present T cell receptor (beta chain) was sequenced within a study of regulatory T cells in long-lasting Graves disease. The ends were cut back, 4 bases at V and 6 bases at J, with 9 bases in the middle. Germline CDR1 reads MGHDK; CDR2 reads SYGVNS. The CDR3 is made up of 12 amino acids. Study-level points and caveats: Only peripheral blood was studied, not thyroid tissue. Persistent disease favored TRBV28, TRBJ1-2 and TRBJ2-5.

Relying on iRepertoire HTBI primers and Arm-PCR of CDR3 regions, the team built TCR beta libraries. TCRdb reprocessed the multiplex PCR reads with MiXCR, giving one entry per CDR3 protein. The sample carries 500,000 to 700,000 distinct CDR3 sequences, approximately 31% recorded once. Described time point: persistent/refractory GD, antithyroid drugs over 5 years with positive TRAb. From RNA extracted from PBMCs, the TCR library was made. American Thyroid Association guidelines served as the basis for diagnosing Graves' disease. With respect to this clonotype: Its target is unknown.

This chain links TRBV25-1 with TRBJ1-1, with D hard to call. Sequencing was performed on peripheral blood mononuclear cells (PBMCs), taken when the disease was refractory, from a patient treated with antithyroid drugs. The receptor comes from a female donor with Graves disease. The CDR3 region is CASSVGRSEAFF. As DNA, the CDR3 is TGTGCCAGCAGTGTAGGACGGTCTGAAGCTTTCTTT. Full variable domain (outside the CDR3, taken from reference TRBV25-1 and TRBJ1-1): EADIYQTPRYLVIGTGKKITLECSQTMGHDKMYWYQQDPGMELHLIHYSYGVNSTEKGDLSSESTVSRIRTEHFPLTLESARPSHTSQYLCASSVGRSEAFFGQGTRLTVV.